This T cell receptor (beta chain) stems from a study of T cells after yellow fever vaccination. Study results and limitations: Among primary-vaccination clones, most reappeared after the booster, at just under 98% for CD4 and around 91% for CD8.

Synthesis of TCR cDNA relied on 5'RACE template switching, which attached a universal primer site and UMIs. From the 5' RACE reads, TCRdb called clonotypes with MiXCR, one entry per CDR3 protein. The table has about 120,000 distinct CDR3 sequences, 7.2% seen once. Note on this clonotype: Its antigen is undetermined. Just one base apart from a much larger clone, this may be a read error.

The clonotype comes from a man aged 18-30 years who received the YFV17D yellow fever vaccine. The starting material was CD4+ T cells sorted from PBMCs, obtained 45 days after the first yellow fever vaccination.

CDR3 in DNA: TGTGCCAGCACCCGAGCAAGAAATGAAAAACTGTTTTTT. Protein sequence: CASTRARNEKLFF. This sequence joins TRBV14 and TRBJ1-4; D not certain. The CDR3 is 13 residues long. Germline V CDR1 and CDR2: SGHDN, FVKESK. V gave up 7 bases and J gave up 5 bases, with 11 bases separating them.